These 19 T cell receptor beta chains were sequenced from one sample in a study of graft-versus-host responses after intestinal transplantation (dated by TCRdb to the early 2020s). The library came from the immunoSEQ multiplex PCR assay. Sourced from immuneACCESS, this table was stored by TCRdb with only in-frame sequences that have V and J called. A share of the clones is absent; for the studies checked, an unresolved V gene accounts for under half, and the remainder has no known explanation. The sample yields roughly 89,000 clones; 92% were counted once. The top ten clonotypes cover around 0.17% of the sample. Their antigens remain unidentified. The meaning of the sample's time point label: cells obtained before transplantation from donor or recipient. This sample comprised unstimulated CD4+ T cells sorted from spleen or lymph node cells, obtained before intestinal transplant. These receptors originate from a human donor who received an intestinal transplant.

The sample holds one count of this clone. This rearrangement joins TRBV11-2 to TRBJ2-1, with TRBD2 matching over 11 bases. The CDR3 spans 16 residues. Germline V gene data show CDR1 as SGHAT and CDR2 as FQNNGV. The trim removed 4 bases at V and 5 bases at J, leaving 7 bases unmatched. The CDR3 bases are TGTGCCAGCAGCTCGAGACTAGCGGGGATACACAATGAGCAGTTCTTC. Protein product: CASSSRLAGIHNEQFF.

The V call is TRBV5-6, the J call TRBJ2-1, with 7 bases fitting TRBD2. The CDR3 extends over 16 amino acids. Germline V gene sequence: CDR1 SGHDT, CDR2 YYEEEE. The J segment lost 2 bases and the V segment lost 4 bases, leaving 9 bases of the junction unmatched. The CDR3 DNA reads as TGTGCCAGCAGCATCTATGCGGGAGTAACCTACAATGAGCAGTTCTTC. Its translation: CASSIYAGVTYNEQFF.

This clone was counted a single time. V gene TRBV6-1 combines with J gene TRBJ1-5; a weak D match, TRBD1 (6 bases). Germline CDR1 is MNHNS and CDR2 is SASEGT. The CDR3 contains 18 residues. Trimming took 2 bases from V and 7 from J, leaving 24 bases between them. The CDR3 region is CASSEQDKGEPTGQPQHF. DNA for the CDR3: TGTGCCAGCAGTGAACAGGATAAGGGGGAACCCACGGGGCAGCCCCAGCATTTT.

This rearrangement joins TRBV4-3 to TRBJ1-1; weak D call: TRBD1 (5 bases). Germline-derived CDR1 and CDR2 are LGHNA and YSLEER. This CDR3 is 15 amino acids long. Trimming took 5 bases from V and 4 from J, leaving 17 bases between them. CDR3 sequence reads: CASSTSGRGSTEAFF. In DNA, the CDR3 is TGCGCCAGCAGCACCTCAGGGCGGGGAAGCACTGAAGCTTTCTTT.

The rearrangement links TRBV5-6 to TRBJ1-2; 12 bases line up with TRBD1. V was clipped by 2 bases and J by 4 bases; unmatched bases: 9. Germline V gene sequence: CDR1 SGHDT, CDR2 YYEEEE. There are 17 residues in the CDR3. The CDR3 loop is CASSFLRDRGLRYGYTF. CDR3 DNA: TGTGCCAGCAGCTTTCTACGGGACAGGGGGCTTCGCTATGGCTACACCTTC.

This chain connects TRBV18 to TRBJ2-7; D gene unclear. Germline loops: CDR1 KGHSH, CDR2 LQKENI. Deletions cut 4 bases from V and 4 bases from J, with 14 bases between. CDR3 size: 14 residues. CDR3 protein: CASSLSAGAYEQYF. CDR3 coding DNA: TGTGCCAGCTCACTGAGCGCCGGTGCGTACGAGCAGTACTTC.

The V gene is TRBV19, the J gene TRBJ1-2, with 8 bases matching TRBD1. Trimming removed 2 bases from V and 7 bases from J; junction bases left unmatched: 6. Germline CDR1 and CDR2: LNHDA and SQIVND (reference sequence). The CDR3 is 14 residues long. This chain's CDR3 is CASSIQGALFGYTF. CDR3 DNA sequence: TGTGCCAGTAGTATACAGGGGGCCCTATTTGGCTACACCTTC.

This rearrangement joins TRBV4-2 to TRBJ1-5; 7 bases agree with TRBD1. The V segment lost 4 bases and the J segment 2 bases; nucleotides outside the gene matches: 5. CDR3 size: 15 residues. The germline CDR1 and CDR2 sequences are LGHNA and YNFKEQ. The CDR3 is CASSRDRERNQPQHF. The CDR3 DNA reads TGTGCCAGCAGCCGTGACAGGGAACGCAATCAGCCCCAGCATTTT.

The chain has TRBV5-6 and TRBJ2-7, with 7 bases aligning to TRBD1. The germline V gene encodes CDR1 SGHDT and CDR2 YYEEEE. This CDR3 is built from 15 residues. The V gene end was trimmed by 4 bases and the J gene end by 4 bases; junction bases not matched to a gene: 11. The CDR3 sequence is CASSRDRSFGYEQYF. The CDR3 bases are TGTGCCAGCAGCCGGGACAGATCCTTCGGGTACGAGCAGTACTTC.

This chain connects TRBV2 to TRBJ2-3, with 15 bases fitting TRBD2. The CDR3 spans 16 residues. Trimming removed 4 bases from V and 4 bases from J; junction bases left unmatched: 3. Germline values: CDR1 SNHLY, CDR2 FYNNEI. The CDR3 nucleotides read TGTGCCAGCAGTGGAGGACTAGCGGGAGGGCCAGATACGCAGTATTTT. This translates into CASSGGLAGGPDTQYF.

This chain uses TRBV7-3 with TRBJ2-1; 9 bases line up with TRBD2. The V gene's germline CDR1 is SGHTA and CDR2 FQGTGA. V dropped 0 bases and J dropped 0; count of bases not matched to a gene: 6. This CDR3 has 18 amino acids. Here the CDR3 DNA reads TGTGCCAGCAGCTTAACCAGCGGGGGGCCCCTCTCCTACAATGAGCAGTTCTTC. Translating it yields CASSLTSGGPLSYNEQFF.

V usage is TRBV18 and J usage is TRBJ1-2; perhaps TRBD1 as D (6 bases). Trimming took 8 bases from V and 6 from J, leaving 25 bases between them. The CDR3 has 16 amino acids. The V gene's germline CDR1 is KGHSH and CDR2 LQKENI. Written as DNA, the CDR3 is TGTGCCAGCACGACAAGCCAACCCGGGACACAAAATGGCTACACCTTC. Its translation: CASTTSQPGTQNGYTF.

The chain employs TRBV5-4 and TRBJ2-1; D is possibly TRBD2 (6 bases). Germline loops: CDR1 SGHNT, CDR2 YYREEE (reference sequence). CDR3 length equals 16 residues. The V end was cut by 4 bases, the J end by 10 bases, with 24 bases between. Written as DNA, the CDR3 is TGTGCCAGCAGCGCGGGATGGGGAGGCTCCCGGACAGAGCAGTTCTTC. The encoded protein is CASSAGWGGSRTEQFF.

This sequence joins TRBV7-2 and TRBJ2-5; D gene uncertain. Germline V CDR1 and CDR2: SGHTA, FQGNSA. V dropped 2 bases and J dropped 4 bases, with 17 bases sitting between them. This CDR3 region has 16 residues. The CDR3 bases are TGTGCCAGCAGCTTAAGCTCTGGCAGGATGGCAGAGACCCAGTACTTC. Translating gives CASSLSSGRMAETQYF.

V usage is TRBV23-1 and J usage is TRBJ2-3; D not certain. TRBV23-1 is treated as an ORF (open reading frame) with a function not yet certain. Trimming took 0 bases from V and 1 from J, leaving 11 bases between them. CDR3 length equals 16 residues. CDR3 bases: TGCGCCAGCAGTCAATCGTTCCTCCGGGGCACAGATACGCAGTATTTT. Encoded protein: CASSQSFLRGTDTQYF.

This CDR3 reads CASSSHTSLTDTQYF. Written as DNA, the CDR3 is TGTGCCAGCAGTTCACACACAAGTTTGACAGATACGCAGTATTTT. V usage is TRBV5-4 and J usage is TRBJ2-3; no clear D. The CDR3 is 15 residues long. Germline lookup yields CDR1 SGHNT and CDR2 YYREEE (reference sequence). The V end was cut by 5 bases, the J end by 3 bases, with 16 bases between.

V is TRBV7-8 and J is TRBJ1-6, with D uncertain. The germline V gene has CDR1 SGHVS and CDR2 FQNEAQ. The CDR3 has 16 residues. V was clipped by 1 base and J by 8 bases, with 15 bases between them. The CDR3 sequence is CASSLVGPEVYSPLHF. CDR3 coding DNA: TGTGCCAGCAGCTTAGTCGGCCCAGAGGTCTATTCACCCCTCCACTTT.

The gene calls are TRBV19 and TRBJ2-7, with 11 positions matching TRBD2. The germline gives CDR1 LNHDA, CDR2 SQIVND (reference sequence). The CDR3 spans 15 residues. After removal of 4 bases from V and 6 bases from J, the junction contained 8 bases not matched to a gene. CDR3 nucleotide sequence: TGTGCCAGTAGTAATTTCCTAGCGGGAGGCGGCGAGCAGTACTTC. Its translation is CASSNFLAGGGEQYF. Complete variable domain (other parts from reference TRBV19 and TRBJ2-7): DGGITQSPKYLFRKEGQNVTLSCEQNLNHDAMYWYRQDPGQGLRLIYYSQIVNDFQKGDIAEGYSVSREKKESFPLTVTSAQKNPTAFYLCASSNFLAGGGEQYFGPGTRLTVT.

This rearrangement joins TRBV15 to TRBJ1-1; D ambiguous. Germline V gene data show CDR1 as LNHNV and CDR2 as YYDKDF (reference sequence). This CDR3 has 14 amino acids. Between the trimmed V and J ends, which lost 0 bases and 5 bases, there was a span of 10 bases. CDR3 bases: TGTGCCACCAGCAGAGACACGGGGAGGACTGAAGCTTTCTTT. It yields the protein CATSRDTGRTEAFF. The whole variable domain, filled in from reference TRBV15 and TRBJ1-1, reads DAMVIQNPRYQVTQFGKPVTLSCSQTLNHNVMYWYQQKSSQAPKLLFHYYDKDFNNEADTPDNFQSRRPNTSFCFLDIRSPGLGDTAMYLCATSRDTGRTEAFFGQGTRLTVV.